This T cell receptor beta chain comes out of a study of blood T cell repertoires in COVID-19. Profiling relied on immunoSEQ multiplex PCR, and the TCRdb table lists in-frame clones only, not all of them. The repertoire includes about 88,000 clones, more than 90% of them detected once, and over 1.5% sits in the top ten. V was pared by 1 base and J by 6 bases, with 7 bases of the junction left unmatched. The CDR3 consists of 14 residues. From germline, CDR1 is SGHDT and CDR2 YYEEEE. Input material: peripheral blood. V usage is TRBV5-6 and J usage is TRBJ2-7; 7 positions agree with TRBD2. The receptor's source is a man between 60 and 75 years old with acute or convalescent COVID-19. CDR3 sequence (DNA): TGTGCCAGCAGCTTGAATATCGGCGGGGGCGAGCAGTACTTC. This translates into CASSLNIGGGEQYF.